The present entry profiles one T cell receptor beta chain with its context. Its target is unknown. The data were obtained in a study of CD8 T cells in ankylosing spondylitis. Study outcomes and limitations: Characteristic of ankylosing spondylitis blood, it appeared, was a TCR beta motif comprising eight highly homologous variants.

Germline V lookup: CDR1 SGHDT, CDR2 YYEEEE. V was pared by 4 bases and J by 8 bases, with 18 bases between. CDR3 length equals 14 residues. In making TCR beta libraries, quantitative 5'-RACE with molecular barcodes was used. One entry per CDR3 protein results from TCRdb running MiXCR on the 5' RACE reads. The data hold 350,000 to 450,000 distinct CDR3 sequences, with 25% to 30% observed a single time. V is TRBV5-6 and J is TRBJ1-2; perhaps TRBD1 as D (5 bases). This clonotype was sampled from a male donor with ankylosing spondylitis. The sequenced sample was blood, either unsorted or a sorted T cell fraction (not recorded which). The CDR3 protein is CASSQGRPPGGYTF. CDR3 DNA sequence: TGTGCCAGCAGCCAGGGCAGACCTCCCGGGGGCTACACCTTC. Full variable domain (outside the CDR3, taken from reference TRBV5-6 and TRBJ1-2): DAGVTQSPTHLIKTRGQQVTLRCSPKSGHDTVSWYQQALGQGPQFIFQYYEEEERQRGNFPDRFSGHQFPNYSSELNVNALLLGDSALYLCASSQGRPPGGYTFGSGTRLTVV.